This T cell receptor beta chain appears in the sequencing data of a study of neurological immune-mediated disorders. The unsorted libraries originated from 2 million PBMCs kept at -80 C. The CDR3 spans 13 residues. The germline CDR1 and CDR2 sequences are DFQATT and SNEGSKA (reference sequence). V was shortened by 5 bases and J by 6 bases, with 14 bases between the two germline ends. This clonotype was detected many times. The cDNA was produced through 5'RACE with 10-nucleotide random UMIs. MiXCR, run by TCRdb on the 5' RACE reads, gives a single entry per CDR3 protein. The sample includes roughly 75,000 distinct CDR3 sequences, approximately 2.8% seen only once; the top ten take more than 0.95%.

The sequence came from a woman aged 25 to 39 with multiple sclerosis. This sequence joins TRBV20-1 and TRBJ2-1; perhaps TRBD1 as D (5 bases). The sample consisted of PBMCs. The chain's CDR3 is CSAPLQGLNEQFF. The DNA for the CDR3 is TGCAGTGCTCCACTCCAGGGTCTCAATGAGCAGTTCTTC.